Below are 18 T cell receptor beta chains sequenced from a single sample in a study of T and B cells in COVID-19 patients. From blood, about 250-500 ng of genomic DNA served as TRB template. BIOMED2 TRB-A/B primer pools were used in multiplex TRB PCR. TCRdb reprocessed the multiplex PCR reads via MiXCR and lists one record per CDR3 protein. The repertoire has roughly 5,200 distinct CDR3 sequences, around a quarter of them found once; the top ten carry about 5.5%. Material for sequencing was blood. These receptors originate from a human donor with active COVID-19.

This clonotype is medium-sized in the sample. This chain joins TRBV7-2 and TRBJ2-1; 8 positions agree with TRBD1. With 5 bases clipped from V and 2 bases from J, the junction kept 8 bases outside the gene matches. Germline CDR1 SGHTA, CDR2 FQGNSA. The CDR3 has 16 amino acids. In DNA form, the CDR3 reads TGTGCCAGCAGCCCGATAGGACAGGGCCCCTACAATGAGCAGTTCTTC. Its protein is CASSPIGQGPYNEQFF. Drawing the rest from reference TRBV7-2 and TRBJ2-1, the complete variable domain is GAGVSQSPSNKVTEKGKDVELRCDPISGHTALYWYRQSLGQGLEFLIYFQGNSAPDKSGLPSDRFSAERTGGSVSTLTIQRTQQEDSAVYLCASSPIGQGPYNEQFFGPGTRLTVL.

Of note for this clonotype: The CDR3 ends on some other residue instead of the conserved phenylalanine or tryptophan, so this is likely a read error. This sequence joins TRBV5-4 and TRBJ2-7; D not certain. From germline, CDR1 is SGHNT and CDR2 YYREEE (reference sequence). CDR3 length equals 12 residues. V lost 1 base, J lost 2 bases, and 4 bases lay in between. The chain's CDR3 is CASSLSPYEQYI. CDR3 in DNA: TGTGCCAGCAGCTTGAGCCCCTACGAGCAGTACATC.

This clonotype is medium-sized. J is TRBJ2-1 and V is TRBV19; D is perhaps TRBD2 (7 bases). Trimming removed 7 bases from V and 0 bases from J, with 28 bases in between. This CDR3 is built from 20 residues. The germline gives CDR1 LNHDA, CDR2 SQIVND (reference sequence). The CDR3 loop is CASIPSRLRPGEGSYNEQFF. The CDR3 DNA reads TGTGCCAGTATACCAAGTCGGTTGAGGCCAGGGGAGGGCTCCTACAATGAGCAGTTCTTC.

The gene calls are TRBV6-5 and TRBJ2-1; D gene unclear. The CDR3 runs 16 residues. Germline CDR1 MNHEY, CDR2 SVGAGI. Trimming stripped 6 bases from V and 10 bases from J, with 25 bases between. CDR3 sequence: CASSERLGSVPEEQFF. Written as DNA, the CDR3 is TGTGCCAGCAGCGAACGGTTAGGATCGGTCCCCGAGGAGCAGTTCTTC.

The J gene is TRBJ1-2, the V gene TRBV5-1; possibly TRBD1 for D (5 bases). V was trimmed by 0 bases and J by 5 bases, leaving 11 bases between them. This CDR3 has 14 amino acids. Germline V gene sequence: CDR1 SGHRS, CDR2 YFSETQ. The CDR3 DNA sequence: TGCGCCAGCAGCTTGGTGGGGGACCCGTATGGCTACACCTTC. Protein sequence: CASSLVGDPYGYTF.

V gene TRBV5-5 combines with J gene TRBJ1-3; TRBD1 aligns across 9 bases. This CDR3 is 13 amino acids long. Germline V gene data show CDR1 as SGHKS and CDR2 as YYEKEE (reference sequence). The V segment lost 7 bases and the J segment 10 bases; nucleotides outside the gene matches: 9. The CDR3 region has the DNA TGTGCCAGCTGCGGGACAGGGATAGCGACCATATATTTT. Translating gives CASCGTGIATIYF.

This clonotype is labeled as medium-sized. The rearrangement uses TRBV19 and TRBJ1-5; the match to TRBD1 covers 10 bases. Trimming cost V 6 bases and J 2 bases; bases outside gene matches: 7. The germline CDR1 and CDR2 sequences are LNHDA and SQIVND (reference sequence). The CDR3 has 16 residues. The CDR3 reads CASRVTGGRGNQPQHF. The CDR3 DNA reads as TGTGCCAGTAGGGTGACAGGGGGCAGGGGCAATCAGCCCCAGCATTTT.

By share, this clonotype counts as medium-sized. J is TRBJ2-1 and V is TRBV30; D not certain. This CDR3 region has 13 residues. CDR1 is GTSNPN, CDR2 SVGIG, per germline (reference sequence). Trimming removed 1 base from V and 2 bases from J, with 6 bases in between. The CDR3 DNA reads as TGTGCCTGGAGTGGGCAAGCCTACAATGAGCAGTTCTTC. Its translation is CAWSGQAYNEQFF. Complete variable domain (other parts from reference TRBV30 and TRBJ2-1): SQTIHQWPATLVQPVGSPLSLECTVEGTSNPNLYWYRQAAGRGLQLLFYSVGIGQISSEVPQNLSASRPQDRQFILSSKKLLLSDSGFYLCAWSGQAYNEQFFGPGTRLTVL.

V and J are TRBV28 and TRBJ1-2; D is ambiguous. The CDR3 loop spans 12 amino acids. V lost 3 bases and J lost 4, with 6 bases in between. The germline gives CDR1 MDHEN, CDR2 SYDVKM. The CDR3 nucleotides are TGTGCCAGCAGTTTGGGCAGCTATGGCTACACCTTC. Translating it yields CASSLGSYGYTF.

This clonotype is large in the sample. This chain uses TRBV29-1 with TRBJ2-2, with 10 bases aligning to TRBD1. Germline CDR1 SQVTM, CDR2 ANQGSEA. With 4 bases clipped from V and 8 bases from J, the junction kept 7 bases outside the gene matches. This CDR3 region has 14 residues. The CDR3 here is CSVVGTGVSGELFF. CDR3 nucleotide sequence: TGCAGCGTTGTCGGGACAGGGGTTTCTGGGGAGCTGTTTTTT.

V is TRBV20-1 and J is TRBJ2-3; D is unclear. The CDR3 covers 15 residues. Germline V lookup: CDR1 DFQATT, CDR2 SNEGSKA (reference sequence). Trimming took 2 bases from V and 1 from J, leaving 13 bases between them. In DNA form, the CDR3 reads TGCAGTGCTAGACGGAGCGATGGAGGCACAGATACGCAGTATTTT. It is translated as CSARRSDGGTDTQYF.

The chain recombines TRBV20-1 with TRBJ1-3; perhaps TRBD1 as D (5 bases). Germline assignment: CDR1 DFQATT and CDR2 SNEGSKA (reference sequence). V was pared by 1 base and J by 2 bases, with 9 bases between. This CDR3 has 14 amino acids. The CDR3 is CSARVPGTGNTIYF. For the CDR3, the DNA is TGCAGTGCTAGAGTCCCAGGGACTGGAAACACCATATATTTT.

By proportion, this clonotype is medium-sized. V usage is TRBV27 and J usage is TRBJ1-2, with D unclear. The germline V gene encodes CDR1 MNHEY and CDR2 SMNVEV (reference sequence). The CDR3 consists of 13 residues. The V gene lost 5 bases and the J gene lost 5 bases, with 12 bases spanning the gap. CDR3 bases: TGTGCCAGCAGTCCCCAAAGAGGGTATGGCTACACCTTC. Amino acids: CASSPQRGYGYTF.

This chain uses TRBV5-1 with TRBJ2-1; 11 bases fit TRBD2. Germline-derived CDR1 and CDR2 are SGHRS and YFSETQ. The ends lost 0 bases at V and 4 bases at J; junction bases unmatched: 6. The CDR3 has 17 residues. The DNA for the CDR3 is TGCGCCAGCAGCTTGGGACCCGGGACTAGCGGATACAATGAGCAGTTCTTC. Protein: CASSLGPGTSGYNEQFF.

Details on this clonotype: One junction end does not reproduce the germline sequence, and a read error may be involved. This rearrangement joins TRBV20-1 to TRBJ1-2, with TRBD1 as a possible D gene (6 bases). In germline, CDR1 is DFQATT, CDR2 SNEGSKA (reference sequence). The CDR3 loop spans 13 amino acids. CDR3: CSARYQGLDRTIF. In DNA form, the CDR3 reads TGCAGTGCTAGATATCAGGGCCTAGACAGGACCATCTTC.

The rearrangement joins TRBV27 to TRBJ1-2; 8 positions agree with TRBD1. CDR1 and CDR2 from the germline V gene are MNHEY and SMNVEV (reference sequence). The junction had 7 bases not matched to a gene; V was cut back by 1 base and J by 3 bases. There are 16 residues in the CDR3. The CDR3, as DNA: TGTGCCAGCAGTTTATTGATCAGGGGGCGGCACTATGGCTACACCTTC. Translating gives CASSLLIRGRHYGYTF.

By share, this clonotype counts as medium-sized. The gene calls are TRBV30 and TRBJ1-1; 7 positions agree with TRBD1. CDR3 length: 13 residues. Germline lookup yields CDR1 GTSNPN and CDR2 SVGIG (reference sequence). Trimming at V came to 6 bases and at J to 1 base, leaving 5 bases not matched to a gene. In DNA form, the CDR3 reads TGTGCCTGCAACAGGGGAGGGAACACTGAAGCTTTCTTT. This sequence encodes CACNRGGNTEAFF.

The chain joins TRBV20-1 to TRBJ2-1; 11 nucleotides line up with TRBD1. After removal of 6 bases from V and 2 bases from J, the junction contained 6 bases not matched to a gene. In germline, CDR1 is DFQATT, CDR2 SNEGSKA (reference sequence). This CDR3 region has 15 residues. CDR3 residues: CSAPRTGGAYNEQFF. The CDR3 coding sequence is TGCAGTGCACCTAGGACAGGGGGCGCCTACAATGAGCAGTTCTTC.